The T cell receptor beta chain under discussion was sequenced for a study of OX40 agonist ivuxolimab in advanced cancers. Clones were read by immunoSEQ multiplex PCR, and TCRdb kept only the in-frame ones, dropping some. The data contain roughly 60,000 clones, roughly 91% of them seen just once; the ten biggest clones take up 0.77%. Germline CDR1 SGHAT, CDR2 FQNNGV. The germline V and J ends were trimmed by 3 bases and 0 bases, with 5 bases remaining between them. This CDR3 comprises 14 residues. On this clone: The antigen is undetermined.

Study-level results: Within 6 weeks, CD4+ and CD8+ blood T cells expanded clonally at 0.1 to 3.0 mg/kg.

Exclusion applied to patients with autoimmune disease history or systemic immunosuppression. The source material was CD4+ or CD8+ T cells sorted from blood, sampled in a trial of the OX40 agonist ivuxolimab. This chain uses TRBV11-2 with TRBJ2-2; the D is unclear. The sequence was obtained from an adult with an advanced solid tumor such as melanoma, head and neck, liver or kidney cancer. Here the CDR3 DNA reads TGTGCCAGCAGCTTTAGCCCGAACACCGGGGAGCTGTTTTTT. The encoded protein is CASSFSPNTGELFF.